This TCR beta chain is from a study of cytomegalovirus exposure and HLA in healthy donors. General study results and limits: The classifier, whose performance was assessed in both the original and validation cohorts, reportedly diagnosed cytomegalovirus status with high specificity and sensitivity. Three CMV-associated chains proved CMV antigen-specific in vitro.

Of note for this clone: The antigen is unknown.

The protocol was immunoSEQ multiplex PCR, while the TCRdb copy is restricted to in-frame clones and leaves out a portion. Seen here are under 150,000 clones, approximately 84% observed once, and the top ten hold over 1.1%. The source material was PBMCs. This receptor was taken from a woman aged 30 to 39 in good health and CMV-seronegative.

The CDR3 DNA is TGCGCCAGCAGCCTGGAAGGGGCTCAGCCCCAGCATTTT. It specifies CASSLEGAQPQHF. The rearrangement joins TRBV5-1 to TRBJ1-5, with a weak D call TRBD1 (5 bases). Trimming stripped 4 bases from V and 6 bases from J, with 11 bases between. Germline V gene sequence: CDR1 SGHRS, CDR2 YFSETQ. The CDR3 runs to 13 residues.